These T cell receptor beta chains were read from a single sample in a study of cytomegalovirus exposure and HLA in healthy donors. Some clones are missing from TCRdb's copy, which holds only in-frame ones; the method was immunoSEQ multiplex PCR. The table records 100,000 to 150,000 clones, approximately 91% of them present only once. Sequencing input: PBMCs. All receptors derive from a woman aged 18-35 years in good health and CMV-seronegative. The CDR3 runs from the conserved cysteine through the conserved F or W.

CDR3 protein: CASLRDRVWNEQFF
J gene: TRBJ2-1
V gene: TRBV28

CDR3 protein: CASSAPGLVESEQYF
J gene: TRBJ2-7
V gene: TRBV9

CDR3 protein: CASSENAAGPYEQYF
J gene: TRBJ2-7
V gene: TRBV6-1

CDR3 protein: CASSESMRAFVTGELFF
J gene: TRBJ2-2
V gene: TRBV10-2

CDR3 protein: CASGGQTNTIYF
J gene: TRBJ1-3
V gene: TRBV19

CDR3 protein: CASSDFSSYNEQFF
J gene: TRBJ2-1
V gene: TRBV2

CDR3 protein: CASSPSTGSSGNTIYF
J gene: TRBJ1-3
V gene: TRBV18

CDR3 protein: CASSQPLAGAYEQYF
J gene: TRBJ2-7
V gene: TRBV4-1

CDR3 protein: CASSPSGTSYNEQFF
J gene: TRBJ2-1
V gene: TRBV7-2

CDR3 protein: CASSYSIPGTLEQFF
J gene: TRBJ2-1
V gene: TRBV6-5

CDR3 protein: CASSLTDYSNQPQHF
J gene: TRBJ1-5
V gene: TRBV5-5

CDR3 protein: CAISESSFGGSGNADTQYF
J gene: TRBJ2-3
V gene: TRBV10-3

CDR3 protein: CSAPRGYEQYF
J gene: TRBJ2-7
V gene: TRBV20-1

CDR3 protein: CASGQSGGEKLFF
J gene: TRBJ1-4
V gene: TRBV6-5

CDR3 protein: CSVVRREVPYNEQFF
J gene: TRBJ2-1
V gene: TRBV29-1

CDR3 protein: CASSPQRLLAASTGELFF
J gene: TRBJ2-2
V gene: TRBV4-1

CDR3 protein: CAAVPSGRRNTQYF
J gene: TRBJ2-3
V gene: TRBV6-5

CDR3 protein: CASSSGSPANEQFF
J gene: TRBJ2-1
V gene: TRBV19

CDR3 protein: CASSMGSTSTDTQYF
J gene: TRBJ2-3
V gene: TRBV5-4

CDR3 protein: CASSKGLAAYNEQFF
J gene: TRBJ2-1
V gene: TRBV6-6

CDR3 protein: CASSLDRGRNTEAFF
J gene: TRBJ1-1
V gene: TRBV7-6

CDR3 protein: CASSPGRTSINEQFF
J gene: TRBJ2-1
V gene: TRBV6-5

CDR3 protein: CASSSDRNSYEQYF
J gene: TRBJ2-7
V gene: TRBV13

CDR3 protein: CASGADGATNEKLFF
J gene: TRBJ1-4
V gene: TRBV6-5

CDR3 protein: CASSPNRQGGFYGYTF
J gene: TRBJ1-2
V gene: TRBV27

CDR3 protein: CASSVDSSSYNEQFF
J gene: TRBJ2-1
V gene: TRBV2

CDR3 protein: CASSLAGDWSYEQYF
J gene: TRBJ2-7
V gene: TRBV5-1

CDR3 protein: CASSLWKQGPEQFF
J gene: TRBJ2-1
V gene: TRBV7-8

CDR3 protein: CAWDMGREAFF
J gene: TRBJ1-1
V gene: TRBV30

CDR3 protein: CASSNSGGLHGYTF
J gene: TRBJ1-2
V gene: TRBV6-5

CDR3 protein: CASSLDLWGTSGKSYEQYF
J gene: TRBJ2-7
V gene: TRBV11-3

CDR3 protein: CASSLDRTGAYEQYF
J gene: TRBJ2-7
V gene: TRBV28

CDR3 protein: CASSGTGTSMSEQFF
J gene: TRBJ2-1
V gene: TRBV7-8

CDR3 protein: CASSSGGAGIGNEQFF
J gene: TRBJ2-1
V gene: TRBV11-3

CDR3 protein: CASSFYGTGSNIQYF
J gene: TRBJ2-4
V gene: TRBV6-5

CDR3 protein: CASRANSGPSTDTQYF
J gene: TRBJ2-3
V gene: TRBV4-1

CDR3 protein: CASSIGRGARTEAFF
J gene: TRBJ1-1
V gene: TRBV19

CDR3 protein: CAISEDRAGYGYTF
J gene: TRBJ1-2
V gene: TRBV10-3

CDR3 protein: CASSGLNNEQFF
J gene: TRBJ2-1
V gene: TRBV10-1

CDR3 protein: CASSQAGLRLTYEQYF
J gene: TRBJ2-7
V gene: TRBV4-1

CDR3 protein: CASGRPGGERATEAFF
J gene: TRBJ1-1
V gene: TRBV12-5

CDR3 protein: CASSFKASGATYEQYF
J gene: TRBJ2-7
V gene: TRBV7-8

CDR3 protein: CASSPGLAGGRETQYF
J gene: TRBJ2-5
V gene: TRBV5-1

CDR3 protein: CASSLSRGWYEQFF
J gene: TRBJ2-1
V gene: TRBV7-2

CDR3 protein: CASSRLTGFYNEQFF
J gene: TRBJ2-1
V gene: TRBV7-8

CDR3 protein: CASSDEEDPYEQYF
J gene: TRBJ2-7
V gene: TRBV6-4

CDR3 protein: CASSLGARTSTDTQYF
J gene: TRBJ2-3
V gene: TRBV27

CDR3 protein: CAAQTASSYEQYF
J gene: TRBJ2-7
V gene: TRBV2

CDR3 protein: CASSPQGTYEQYF
J gene: TRBJ2-7
V gene: TRBV6-6

CDR3 protein: CASSLEGVDGYTF
J gene: TRBJ1-2
V gene: TRBV5-6

CDR3 protein: CAIGFYYYEQYF
J gene: TRBJ2-7
V gene: TRBV10-3

CDR3 protein: CASSFGLQETQYF
J gene: TRBJ2-5
V gene: TRBV27

CDR3 protein: CASSLRGAGGYTF
J gene: TRBJ1-2
V gene: TRBV5-4

CDR3 protein: CASSIEGSGFIPETQYF
J gene: TRBJ2-5
V gene: TRBV19

CDR3 protein: CASSPARGAGTGELFF
J gene: TRBJ2-2
V gene: TRBV11-3

CDR3 protein: CASSATRGQWASAGYTF
J gene: TRBJ1-2
V gene: TRBV5-1

CDR3 protein: CASRDSSTDTQYF
J gene: TRBJ2-3
V gene: TRBV28

CDR3 protein: CASRERPGLNYEQYF
J gene: TRBJ2-7
V gene: TRBV7-7

CDR3 protein: CASSPWAPEGQPQHF
J gene: TRBJ1-5
V gene: TRBV6-1